What follows are 3 T cell receptor beta chains derived from one specimen sequenced in a study of T-cell reconstitution after alpha-beta-depleted transplantation in children. Molecular barcoding with unique molecular identifiers was used for the TCRbeta library. TCRdb re-called the PCR reads through MiXCR, storing one row per CDR3 protein. Of some 500,000 distinct CDR3 sequences in the sample, around 18% were seen once. The sequences come from PBMCs from the stem cell graft donor, collected from the stem cell graft. The receptors were gathered from a human donor who donated a stem cell graft to a child with acute lymphoblastic leukemia.

This clonotype was recorded a few times. The genes are TRBV7-2 and TRBJ1-5; D unclear. V lost 2 bases and J lost 4, with 12 bases in between. From germline, CDR1 is SGHTA and CDR2 FQGNSA. The CDR3 length is 15 residues. The CDR3 here is CASSLIPSTNQPQHF. CDR3 nucleotide sequence: TGTGCCAGCAGCTTAATACCGAGCACAAATCAGCCCCAGCATTTT.

This clonotype was detected only a few times. The rearrangement joins TRBV5-1 to TRBJ1-2, with 7 bases fitting TRBD1. This CDR3 spans 15 amino acids. The J segment lost 8 bases and the V segment lost 3 bases, leaving 13 bases of the junction unmatched. Germline V CDR1 and CDR2: SGHRS, YFSETQ. The CDR3 DNA follows: TGCGCCAGCAGCTCTTACCCAGGGGGTTTGGAGGGCTACACCTTC. As protein: CASSSYPGGLEGYTF.

The chain employs TRBV24-1 and TRBJ2-7; D call uncertain. V dropped 5 bases and J dropped 3 bases, with 10 bases sitting between them. The germline V gene encodes CDR1 KGHDR and CDR2 SFDVKD. This CDR3 has 13 residues. The CDR3: CATSGAKIYEQYF. The CDR3 DNA sequence: TGTGCCACCAGTGGAGCGAAAATCTACGAGCAGTACTTC.